This T cell receptor (beta chain) was recovered during a study of blood T cells in healthy people across ages. In regard to this clonotype: Its specificity is not known.

Study-wide points: In long-lived donors, naive CD4+ cell counts and diversity exceeded those of aged donors.

The sample providers were healthy Caucasian people from Russia, aged about 6 to 100. Isolation of PBMCs gave at least 7 million cells per sample. The germline V gene has CDR1 MNHEY and CDR2 SMNVEV (reference sequence). The ends were cut back, 5 bases at V and 5 bases at J, with 21 bases in the middle. This CDR3 has 16 residues. It was with a sample-barcoded 5' primer and a J-beta primer mix that a second PCR of about 6 to 11 cycles was run. Each TCR beta cDNA got a 12-nucleotide random molecular identifier. TCRdb re-called the 5' RACE reads with MiXCR, one entry per CDR3 protein. Counted here are about 680,000 distinct CDR3 sequences, around 48% occurring once; the ten biggest clones make up 25% to 35%.

Sequencing was performed on blood. The chain couples TRBV27 to TRBJ2-5; D gene uncertain. The TCR comes from a woman aged 60-75 years in good health. CDR3 protein: CASSPEFYGGLETQYF. Written as DNA, the CDR3 is TGTGCCAGCAGTCCCGAGTTTTACGGTGGTTTGGAGACCCAGTACTTC.